The clone carrying this TCR beta chain was recorded a few times. Antigen unknown. Trimming removed 0 bases from V and 3 bases from J, with 6 bases in between. CDR3 length equals 13 residues. Germline CDR1 is SGDLS and CDR2 is YYNGEE. Researchers built TCR beta libraries using quantitative 5'-RACE with molecular barcodes. TCRdb re-analysed the 5' RACE reads in MiXCR, keeping a single row per CDR3 protein. The table has hundreds of thousands of distinct CDR3 sequences, 10% to 15% seen once. These data are taken from a study of CD8 T cells in ankylosing spondylitis. Study outcomes and limitations: Disease-linked clones proved CD8+ and comparatively uncommon in peripheral blood. Enrichment of disease-linked clones was reportedly significant in matched ankylosing spondylitis synovial fluid. It appeared that ankylosing spondylitis blood was characterized by a TCR beta motif of fewer than ten highly homologous variants.

The chain has TRBV9 and TRBJ1-1; D unclear. The receptor comes from a male donor with ankylosing spondylitis. The specimen sequenced was blood, either unsorted or a sorted T cell fraction (not recorded which). For the CDR3, the DNA is TGTGCCAGCAGCGTAGCCGGAGACACTGAAGCTTTCTTT. Its protein is CASSVAGDTEAFF. Filled out from reference TRBV9 and TRBJ1-1, the complete variable domain reads DSGVTQTPKHLITATGQRVTLRCSPRSGDLSVYWYQQSLDQGLQFLIQYYNGEERAKGNILERFSAQQFPDLHSELNLSSLELGDSALYFCASSVAGDTEAFFGQGTRLTVV.